This T cell receptor (beta chain) was sequenced for a study of cytomegalovirus exposure and HLA in healthy donors. A multiplex PCR was run with 60 Vbeta primers and 13 Jbeta primers. Sequenced by immunoSEQ multiplex PCR; TCRdb stores in-frame clones only, minus some. This repertoire shows about 170,000 clones, around four fifths found once; its top ten account for 0.96%. Note on this clone: Its antigen is unknown.

Whole-study findings and limits: Association with HLA alleles at 0.05 false discovery rate was found for approximately 18,000 TCR beta sequences in a later analysis. Sequencing depth roughly uniform across donors was assumed in presence/absence analyses.

The germline V and J ends were trimmed by 0 bases and 10 bases, with 15 bases remaining between them. This CDR3 contains 15 residues. Germline V CDR1 and CDR2: LNHNV, YYDKDF (reference sequence). The chain is built from TRBV15 and TRBJ1-4; the D is unclear. The TCR was taken from a girl aged 2 to 10 in good health and CMV-seropositive. The sequencing sample was made of PBMCs. In DNA, the CDR3 is TGTGCCACCAGCAGAGATAGTGGGGAGCTTCGAAAACTGTTTTTT. It codes for CATSRDSGELRKLFF. Looking up the rest from reference TRBV15 and TRBJ1-4 gives the full variable domain: DAMVIQNPRYQVTQFGKPVTLSCSQTLNHNVMYWYQQKSSQAPKLLFHYYDKDFNNEADTPDNFQSRRPNTSFCFLDIRSPGLGDTAMYLCATSRDSGELRKLFFGSGTQLSVL.